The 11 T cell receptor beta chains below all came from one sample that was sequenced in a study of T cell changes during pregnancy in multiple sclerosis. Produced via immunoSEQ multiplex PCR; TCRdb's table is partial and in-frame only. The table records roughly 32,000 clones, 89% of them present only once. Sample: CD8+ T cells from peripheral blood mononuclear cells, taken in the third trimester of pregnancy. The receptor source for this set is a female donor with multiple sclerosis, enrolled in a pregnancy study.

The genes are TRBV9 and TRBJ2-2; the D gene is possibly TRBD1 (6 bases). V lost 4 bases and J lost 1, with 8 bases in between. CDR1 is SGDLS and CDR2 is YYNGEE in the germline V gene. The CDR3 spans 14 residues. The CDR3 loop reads CASSPGQNTGELFF. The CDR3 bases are TGTGCCAGCAGCCCGGGACAGAACACCGGGGAGCTGTTTTTT.

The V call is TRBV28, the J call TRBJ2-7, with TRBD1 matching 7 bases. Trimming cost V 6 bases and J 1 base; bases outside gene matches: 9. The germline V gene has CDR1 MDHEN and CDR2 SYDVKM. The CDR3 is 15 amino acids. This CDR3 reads CASSRRGGGSYEQYF. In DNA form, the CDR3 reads TGTGCCAGCAGCCGGAGAGGGGGCGGGTCCTACGAGCAGTACTTC.

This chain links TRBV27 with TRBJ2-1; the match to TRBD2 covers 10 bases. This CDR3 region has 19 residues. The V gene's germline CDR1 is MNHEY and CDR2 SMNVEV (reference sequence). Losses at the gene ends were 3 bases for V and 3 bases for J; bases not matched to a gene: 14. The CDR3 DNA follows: TGTGCCAGCAGTTTTGGCCTAGCGGGAGATTCTTGGATCTACAATGAGCAGTTCTTC. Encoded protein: CASSFGLAGDSWIYNEQFF.

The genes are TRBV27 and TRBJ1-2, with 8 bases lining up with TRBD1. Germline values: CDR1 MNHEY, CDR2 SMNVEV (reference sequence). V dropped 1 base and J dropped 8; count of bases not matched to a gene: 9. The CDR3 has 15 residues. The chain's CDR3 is CASSLLQGDRRGYTF. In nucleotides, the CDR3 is TGTGCCAGCAGTTTATTACAGGGGGATCGTAGGGGCTACACCTTC.

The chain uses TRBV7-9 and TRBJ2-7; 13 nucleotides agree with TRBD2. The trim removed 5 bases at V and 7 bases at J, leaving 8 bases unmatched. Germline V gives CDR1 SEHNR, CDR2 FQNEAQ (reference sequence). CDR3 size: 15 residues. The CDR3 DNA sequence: TGTGCCAGCAGCGCCATCGAACTAGCGGGAGGGGAGCAGTACTTC. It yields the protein CASSAIELAGGEQYF. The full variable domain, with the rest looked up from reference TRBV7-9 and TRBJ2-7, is DTGVSQNPRHKITKRGQNVTFRCDPISEHNRLYWYRQTLGQGPEFLTYFQNEAQLEKSRLLSDRFSAERPKGSFSTLEIQRTEQGDSAMYLCASSAIELAGGEQYFGPGTRLTVT.

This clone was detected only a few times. Here the CDR3 DNA reads TGTGCCAGTAGTGGATCGGGAGGAATCTACGAGCAGTACTTC. Translated, it gives CASSGSGGIYEQYF. The rearrangement links TRBV19 to TRBJ2-7; 7 bases are a match to TRBD2. Germline values: CDR1 LNHDA, CDR2 SQIVND (reference sequence). CDR3 length: 14 residues. The junction had 7 bases not matched to a gene; V was cut back by 5 bases and J by 3 bases.

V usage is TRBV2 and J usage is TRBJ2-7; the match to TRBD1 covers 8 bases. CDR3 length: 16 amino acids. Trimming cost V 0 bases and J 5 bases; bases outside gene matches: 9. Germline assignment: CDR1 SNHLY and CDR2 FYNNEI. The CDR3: CASSEALQGQGNEQYF. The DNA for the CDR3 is TGTGCCAGCAGTGAAGCGCTTCAAGGACAGGGTAACGAGCAGTACTTC. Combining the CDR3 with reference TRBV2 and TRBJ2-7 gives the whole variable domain EPEVTQTPSHQVTQMGQEVILRCVPISNHLYFYWYRQILGQKVEFLVSFYNNEISEKSEIFDDQFSVERPDGSNFTLKIRSTKLEDSAMYFCASSEALQGQGNEQYFGPGTRLTVT.

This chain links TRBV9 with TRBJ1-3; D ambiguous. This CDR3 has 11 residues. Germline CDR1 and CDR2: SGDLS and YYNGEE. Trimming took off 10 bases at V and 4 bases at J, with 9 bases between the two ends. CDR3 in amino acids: CASRRGNTIYF. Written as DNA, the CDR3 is TGTGCCTCCCGCAGAGGAAACACCATATATTTT.

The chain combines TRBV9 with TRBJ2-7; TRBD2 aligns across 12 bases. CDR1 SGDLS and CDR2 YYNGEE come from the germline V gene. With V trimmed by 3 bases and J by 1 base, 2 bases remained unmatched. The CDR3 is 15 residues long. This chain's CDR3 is CASSGGLAGSYEQYF. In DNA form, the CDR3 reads TGTGCCAGCAGCGGGGGACTAGCGGGTTCCTACGAGCAGTACTTC.

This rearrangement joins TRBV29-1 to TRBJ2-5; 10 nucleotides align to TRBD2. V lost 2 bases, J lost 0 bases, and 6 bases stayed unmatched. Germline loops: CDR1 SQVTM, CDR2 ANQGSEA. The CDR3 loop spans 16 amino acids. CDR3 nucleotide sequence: TGCAGCGTTGAACTACAAGCGGGAGGGGACCAAGAGACCCAGTACTTC. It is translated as CSVELQAGGDQETQYF.

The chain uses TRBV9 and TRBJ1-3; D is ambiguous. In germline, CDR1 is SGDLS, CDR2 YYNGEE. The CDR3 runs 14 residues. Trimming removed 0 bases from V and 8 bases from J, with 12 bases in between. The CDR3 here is CASSVVSNGDTIYF. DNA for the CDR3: TGTGCCAGCAGCGTAGTCTCCAACGGTGACACCATATATTTT.